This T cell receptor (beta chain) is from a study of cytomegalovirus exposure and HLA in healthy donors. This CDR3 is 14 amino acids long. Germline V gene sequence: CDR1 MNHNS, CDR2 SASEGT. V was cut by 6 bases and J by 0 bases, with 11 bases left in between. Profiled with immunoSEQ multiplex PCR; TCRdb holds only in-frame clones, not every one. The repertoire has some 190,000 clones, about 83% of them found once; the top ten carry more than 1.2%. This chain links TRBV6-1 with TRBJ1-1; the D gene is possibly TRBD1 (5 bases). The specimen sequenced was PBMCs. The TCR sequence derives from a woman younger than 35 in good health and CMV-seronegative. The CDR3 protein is CASRDTHMNTEAFF. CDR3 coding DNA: TGTGCCAGCAGGGACACCCATATGAACACTGAAGCTTTCTTT.